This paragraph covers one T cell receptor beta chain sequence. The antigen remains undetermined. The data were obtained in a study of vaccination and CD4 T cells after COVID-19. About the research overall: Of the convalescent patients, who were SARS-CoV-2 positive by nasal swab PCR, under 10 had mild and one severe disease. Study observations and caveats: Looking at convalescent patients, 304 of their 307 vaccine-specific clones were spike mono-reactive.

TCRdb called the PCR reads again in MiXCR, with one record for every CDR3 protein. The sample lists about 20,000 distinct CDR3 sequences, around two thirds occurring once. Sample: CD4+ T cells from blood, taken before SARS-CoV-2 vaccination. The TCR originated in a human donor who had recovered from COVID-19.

CDR3 amino acids: CASSLTSGRAQSQYEQYF. The CDR3 DNA reads as TGTGCCAGCAGCCTAACTAGCGGGAGGGCCCAGTCGCAATACGAGCAGTACTTC. The V gene is TRBV21-1, the J gene TRBJ2-7; the table's TRBD2 call for D was not verified on the DNA. TRBV21-1 constitutes a pseudogene. The CDR3 is 18 residues long.